A single sample is the source of the 11 T cell receptor beta chains below, sequenced in a study of T-cell reconstitution after alpha-beta-depleted transplantation in children. Unique molecular identifiers were incorporated when the TCRbeta library was constructed. TCRdb independently ran MiXCR on the PCR reads; one entry per CDR3 protein. The repertoire holds hundreds of thousands of distinct CDR3 sequences, with roughly 16% as singletons. This sample comprised PBMCs, mostly from graft donor cells, obtained 360 days after TCRalphabeta/CD19-depleted stem cell transplant. All receptors derive from a male patient aged 2-15 years who had a stem cell transplant for acute lymphoblastic leukemia, so the T cells may come from the graft donor.

This clonotype turned up a few times. The CDR3 DNA reads as TGTGCCAGCAGTTTAGGAAAGAACTACCAAGAGACCCAGTACTTC. This translates into CASSLGKNYQETQYF. This chain uses TRBV28 with TRBJ2-5; unclear D gene. Trimming took off 2 bases at V and 0 bases at J, with 10 bases between the two ends. The CDR3 length is 15 residues. CDR1 is MDHEN, CDR2 SYDVKM, per germline. Full variable domain (outside the CDR3, taken from reference TRBV28 and TRBJ2-5): DVKVTQSSRYLVKRTGEKVFLECVQDMDHENMFWYRQDPGLGLRLIYFSYDVKMKEKGDIPEGYSVSREKKERFSLILESASTNQTSMYLCASSLGKNYQETQYFGPGTRLLVL.

This clonotype was detected a few times. V gene TRBV5-1 combines with J gene TRBJ1-1; no definite D call. V shed 3 bases and J shed 5 bases, with 8 bases lying between them. This CDR3 comprises 12 residues. Germline V CDR1 and CDR2: SGHRS, YFSETQ. DNA for the CDR3: TGCGCCAGCAGCTCGGACCGTACTGAAGCTTTCTTT. This translates into CASSSDRTEAFF. Drawing the rest from reference TRBV5-1 and TRBJ1-1, the complete variable domain is KAGVTQTPRYLIKTRGQQVTLSCSPISGHRSVSWYQQTPGQGLQFLFEYFSETQRNKGNFPGRFSGRQFSNSRSEMNVSTLELGDSALYLCASSSDRTEAFFGQGTRLTVV.

This clonotype has only a few counts. This chain uses TRBV27 with TRBJ2-5, with D perhaps matching TRBD1 (6 bases). This CDR3 region has 15 residues. V gave up 2 bases and J gave up 5 bases, with 15 bases separating them. Germline V CDR1 and CDR2: MNHEY, SMNVEV (reference sequence). The CDR3 DNA follows: TGTGCCAGCAGTTTAGATCCGGGGCAGGGGGAGACCCAGTACTTC. This translates into CASSLDPGQGETQYF.

This clonotype was counted only a few times. The chain recombines TRBV7-6 with TRBJ2-7, with a weak D call TRBD1 (7 bases). The germline V and J ends were trimmed by 0 bases and 3 bases, with 15 bases remaining between them. CDR3 length equals 16 residues. Germline V gives CDR1 SGHVS, CDR2 FNYEAQ. CDR3 in DNA: TGTGCCAGCAGCTTAGCAAGCCAGGGGGGAGGCTACGAGCAGTACTTC. Translation: CASSLASQGGGYEQYF.

The gene calls are TRBV4-2 and TRBJ2-5; D is unresolved. Trimming took off 4 bases at V and 7 bases at J, with 13 bases between the two ends. The germline CDR1 and CDR2 sequences are LGHNA and YNFKEQ. This CDR3 comprises 13 residues. For the CDR3, the DNA is TGTGCCAGCAGCCCTGGGGTCCCCGGGACCCAGTACTTC. The encoded protein is CASSPGVPGTQYF.

This chain joins TRBV7-6 and TRBJ1-3; D unresolved. Germline CDR1 is SGHVS and CDR2 is FNYEAQ. The CDR3 has 14 amino acids. The ends were cut back, 2 bases at V and 3 bases at J, with 8 bases in the middle. In DNA form, the CDR3 reads TGTGCCAGCAGCTTACACGGGAGTGGAAACACCATATATTTT. It codes for CASSLHGSGNTIYF.

This clonotype was seen a few times. Mismatch with germline at one junction end may stem from a read error. V and J are TRBV7-7 and TRBJ1-4, with 8 bases that match TRBD1. The CDR3 spans 15 residues. Germline values: CDR1 SSHAT, CDR2 FNYEAQ (reference sequence). The CDR3: CASSARQGTNEKLFF. For the CDR3, the DNA is TGTGCTAGCAGCGCCAGACAGGGGACTAATGAAAAACTGTTTTTT.

In this sample, this clonotype turned up many times. This chain uses TRBV4-1 with TRBJ2-1; D is uncertain. Trimming removed 4 bases from V and 0 bases from J, with 7 bases in between. This CDR3 is 14 amino acids long. The germline gives CDR1 MGHRA, CDR2 YSYEKL. In nucleotides, the CDR3 is TGCGCCAGCAGCCGTAGGAGCTCCTACAATGAGCAGTTCTTC. Translating gives CASSRRSSYNEQFF.

CDR3 residues: CASSLKGGELFF. CDR3 nucleotide sequence: TGTGCCAGCAGCTTAAAAGGCGGGGAGCTGTTTTTT. The chain recombines TRBV7-9 with TRBJ2-2, with D unresolved. CDR1 and CDR2 from the germline V gene are SEHNR and FQNEAQ (reference sequence). CDR3 size: 12 residues. V was pared by 2 bases and J by 7 bases, with 5 bases between.

This clonotype was picked up many times. For the CDR3, the DNA is TGCGCCAGCAGCTCAATAGCGGGAGAGGCCTACGAGCAGTACTTC. Protein product: CASSSIAGEAYEQYF. The V gene is TRBV5-1, the J gene TRBJ2-7, with 9 nucleotides matching TRBD2. Germline CDR1 and CDR2: SGHRS and YFSETQ. V was pared by 3 bases and J by 2 bases, with 6 bases of the junction left unmatched. The CDR3 spans 15 residues.

There are a few counts of this clonotype. The chain combines TRBV5-6 with TRBJ1-5; D possibly corresponds to TRBD1 (5 bases). V lost 0 bases and J 1 base, leaving 11 bases between the germline ends. Germline V gene data show CDR1 as SGHDT and CDR2 as YYEEEE. This CDR3 region has 16 residues. Here the CDR3 DNA reads TGTGCCAGCAGCTTGGGACCGGGGGGGAGCAATCAGCCCCAGCATTTT. This sequence encodes CASSLGPGGSNQPQHF.